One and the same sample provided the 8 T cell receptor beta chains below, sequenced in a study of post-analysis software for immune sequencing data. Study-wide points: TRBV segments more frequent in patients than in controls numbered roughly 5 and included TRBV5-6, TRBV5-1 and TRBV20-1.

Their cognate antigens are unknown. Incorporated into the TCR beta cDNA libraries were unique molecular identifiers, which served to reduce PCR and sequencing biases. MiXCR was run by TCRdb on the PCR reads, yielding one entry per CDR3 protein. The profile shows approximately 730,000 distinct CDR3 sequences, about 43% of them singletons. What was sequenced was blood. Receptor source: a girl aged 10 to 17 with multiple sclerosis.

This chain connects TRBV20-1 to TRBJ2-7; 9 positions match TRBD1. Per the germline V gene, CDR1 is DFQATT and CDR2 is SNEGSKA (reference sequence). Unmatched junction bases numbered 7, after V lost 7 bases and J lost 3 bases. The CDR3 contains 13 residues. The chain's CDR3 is CSGEDRGYYEQYF. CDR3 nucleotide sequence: TGCAGTGGGGAAGACAGGGGGTACTACGAGCAGTACTTC.

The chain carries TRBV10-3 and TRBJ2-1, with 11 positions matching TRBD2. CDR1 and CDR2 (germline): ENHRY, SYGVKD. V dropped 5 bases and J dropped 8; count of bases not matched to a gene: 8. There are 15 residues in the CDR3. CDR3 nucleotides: TGTGCCATCAGTTCCGGGACTAGCGGACCTGATGAGCAGTTCTTC. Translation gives CAISSGTSGPDEQFF.

CDR3 nucleotides: TGTGCCAGCAGCAGCTACAGGGCCCACGAGCAGTACTTC. Its protein is CASSSYRAHEQYF. This sequence joins TRBV11-2 and TRBJ2-7, with D possibly matching TRBD1 (6 bases). Germline V gives CDR1 SGHAT, CDR2 FQNNGV. Between the trimmed V and J ends, which lost 5 bases and 5 bases, there was a span of 13 bases. The CDR3 runs to 13 residues.

CDR3 in DNA: TGTGCCATCAGCCCCGGGACACCAGGATATGGCTACACCTTC. Translation: CAISPGTPGYGYTF. The rearrangement uses TRBV10-3 and TRBJ1-2, with D tentatively TRBD1 (6 bases). Germline V gives CDR1 ENHRY, CDR2 SYGVKD. Trimming left V 6 bases short and J 5 bases short, with 16 bases between. The CDR3 extends over 14 amino acids.

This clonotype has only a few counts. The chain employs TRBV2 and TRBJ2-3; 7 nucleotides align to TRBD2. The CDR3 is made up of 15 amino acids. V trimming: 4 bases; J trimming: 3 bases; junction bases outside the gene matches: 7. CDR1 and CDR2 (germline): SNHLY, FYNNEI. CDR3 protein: CASSVPSGLTDTQYF. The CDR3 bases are TGTGCCAGCAGTGTACCTAGCGGCTTGACAGATACGCAGTATTTT.

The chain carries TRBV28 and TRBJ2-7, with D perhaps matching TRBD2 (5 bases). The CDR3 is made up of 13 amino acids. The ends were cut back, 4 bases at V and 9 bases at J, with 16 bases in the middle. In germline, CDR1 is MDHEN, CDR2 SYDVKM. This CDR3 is CASSSELEVPQYF. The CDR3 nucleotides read TGTGCCAGCAGTTCGGAACTAGAGGTTCCGCAGTACTTC. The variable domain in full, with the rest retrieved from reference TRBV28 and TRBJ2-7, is DVKVTQSSRYLVKRTGEKVFLECVQDMDHENMFWYRQDPGLGLRLIYFSYDVKMKEKGDIPEGYSVSREKKERFSLILESASTNQTSMYLCASSSELEVPQYFGPGTRLTVT.

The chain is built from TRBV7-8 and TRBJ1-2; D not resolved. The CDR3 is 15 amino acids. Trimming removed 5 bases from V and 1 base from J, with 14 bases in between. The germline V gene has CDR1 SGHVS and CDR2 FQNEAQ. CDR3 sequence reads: CASSRGLTYNYGYTF. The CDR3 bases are TGTGCCAGCAGCCGGGGTCTCACCTATAACTATGGCTACACCTTC.

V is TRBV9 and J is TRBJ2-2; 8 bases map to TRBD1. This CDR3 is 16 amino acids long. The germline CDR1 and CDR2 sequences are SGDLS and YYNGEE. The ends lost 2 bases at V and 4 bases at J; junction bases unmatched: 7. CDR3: CASSVVGTGSTGELFF. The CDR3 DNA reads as TGTGCCAGCAGCGTGGTCGGGACAGGAAGCACCGGGGAGCTGTTTTTT.